This T cell receptor (beta chain) was recorded in a study of cytomegalovirus exposure and HLA in healthy donors. Study information: Approximately 81% of around 400 genotyped donors fell in the Caucasian-associated ancestry cluster.

Both 60 Vbeta primers and 13 Jbeta primers went into the PCR. Only in-frame clones appear in the TCRdb table, and some are missing; sequencing was by immunoSEQ multiplex PCR. Of fewer than 120,000 clones listed, roughly 80% are singletons. About this clone: Its antigen is unidentified.

The CDR3 sequence is 16 residues long. The germline CDR1 and CDR2 sequences are KGHSH and LQKENI. The ends were cut back, 3 bases at V and 0 bases at J, with 12 bases in the middle. General study findings and limits: Earlier analysis looked at TCR beta V segments, and most were productive about 90% or about 30% of the time.

The sequence came from a man aged 25 to 40 in good health and CMV-seropositive. This chain joins TRBV18 and TRBJ1-3, with D tentatively TRBD1 (5 bases). Sequenced: PBMCs. The DNA of the CDR3 is TGTGCCAGCTCACCCTCCGGGGGGAGCTCTGGAAACACCATATATTTT. Protein: CASSPSGGSSGNTIYF.